One and the same sample provided the 2 T cell receptor beta chains below, sequenced in a study of blood T cell repertoires in COVID-19. Some clones are missing from TCRdb's copy, which holds only in-frame ones; the method was immunoSEQ multiplex PCR. This sample has 190,000 or so clones, with roughly 80% found just once. Sequenced: PBMCs or T cells enriched from blood (not recorded which). The receptors shown here come from a man in his forties who had recovered from COVID-19.

This clone showed up just a few times. The V gene is TRBV6-4, the J gene TRBJ2-5, with a weak D call TRBD1 (5 bases). Per germline, CDR1 MRHNA and CDR2 SNTAGT. Trimming stripped 6 bases from V and 5 bases from J, with 7 bases between. This CDR3 is 11 amino acids long. In DNA form, the CDR3 reads TGTGCCAGCAGCGCAGGGGAGACCCAGTACTTC. Translation gives CASSAGETQYF.

The J gene is TRBJ1-5, the V gene TRBV19; TRBD1 is a possible D gene (5 bases). V lost 3 bases and J 11 bases, leaving 14 bases between the germline ends. Germline lookup yields CDR1 LNHDA and CDR2 SQIVND (reference sequence). The CDR3 totals 13 residues. The CDR3 loop is CASSIGAGLAQHF. The CDR3, as DNA: TGTGCCAGTAGTATCGGGGCGGGGTTGGCCCAGCATTTT. The entire variable domain, with the rest obtained from reference TRBV19 and TRBJ1-5, is as follows: DGGITQSPKYLFRKEGQNVTLSCEQNLNHDAMYWYRQDPGQGLRLIYYSQIVNDFQKGDIAEGYSVSREKKESFPLTVTSAQKNPTAFYLCASSIGAGLAQHFGDGTRLSIL.